Sequencing of this T cell receptor beta chain was carried out in a study of blood T cells in healthy people across ages. This clonotype occurred a few times. Antigen unknown. The study's findings and limits: Naive T cell percentage strongly correlated with TCR beta diversity. There were more naive CD4+ cells and higher diversity in long-lived donors than in aged donors.

CDR3 length equals 16 residues. The V and J ends lost 0 bases and 0 bases respectively, with 7 bases between them. Germline CDR1 SGHRS, CDR2 YFSETQ. A sample-barcoded 5' primer and a J-beta primer mix were used in a second PCR of about 7 to 12 cycles. MiXCR was run by TCRdb on the 5' RACE reads, yielding one entry per CDR3 protein. The top ten clones hold less than 25% of a sample with 700,000 to 800,000 distinct CDR3 sequences, approximately 43% of them seen once. This TCR was sampled from a woman in her fifties or sixties in good health. V gene TRBV5-1 combines with J gene TRBJ2-6, with D unclear. Sequencing was carried out using blood. The CDR3 nucleotides read TGCGCCAGCAGCTTGGCGAGTGACTCTGGGGCCAACGTCCTGACTTTC. Translation gives CASSLASDSGANVLTF.